What follows is one T cell receptor (beta chain) and its context. Its antigen is undetermined. V trimming: 6 bases; J trimming: 2 bases; junction bases outside the gene matches: 10. The CDR3 extends over 16 amino acids. Per germline, CDR1 MNHEY and CDR2 SMNVEV (reference sequence). The data were taken from a study of cytomegalovirus exposure and HLA in healthy donors. General study results and limits: Most TCR beta V segments were productive about 90% or about 30% of the time in an earlier analysis. Whilst most TCR sequences proved rare, a subset of public TCRs occurred across many donors. In a later analysis, at a false discovery rate of 0.05, over 15,000 TCR beta sequences matched HLA alleles.

PCR was performed using 60 Vbeta and 13 Jbeta primers. Using immunoSEQ multiplex PCR, the repertoire was profiled, and TCRdb retains in-frame clones only, with some absent. The table shows under 110,000 clones, with 75% occurring only once. The source of this sequence is a male donor in good health and CMV-seropositive. Material: PBMCs. The V call is TRBV27, the J call TRBJ2-7, with 10 bases lining up with TRBD1. The DNA for the CDR3 is TGTGCCAGCAGACGGACCGGGACAGGGGCTACCTACGAGCAGTACTTC. This translates into CASRRTGTGATYEQYF.